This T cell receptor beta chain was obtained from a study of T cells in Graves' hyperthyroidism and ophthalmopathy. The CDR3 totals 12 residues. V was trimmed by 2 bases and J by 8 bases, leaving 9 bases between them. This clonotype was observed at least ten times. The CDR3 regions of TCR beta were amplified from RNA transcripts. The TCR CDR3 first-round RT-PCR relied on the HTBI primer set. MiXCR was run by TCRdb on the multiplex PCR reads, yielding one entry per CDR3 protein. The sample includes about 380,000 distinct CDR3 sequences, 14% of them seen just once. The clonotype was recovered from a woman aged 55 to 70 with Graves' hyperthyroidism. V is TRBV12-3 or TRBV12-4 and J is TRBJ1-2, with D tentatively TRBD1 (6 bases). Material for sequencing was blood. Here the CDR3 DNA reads TGTGCCAGCAGTTTATCAGGGGAAGGCTACACCTTC. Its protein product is CASSLSGEGYTF.